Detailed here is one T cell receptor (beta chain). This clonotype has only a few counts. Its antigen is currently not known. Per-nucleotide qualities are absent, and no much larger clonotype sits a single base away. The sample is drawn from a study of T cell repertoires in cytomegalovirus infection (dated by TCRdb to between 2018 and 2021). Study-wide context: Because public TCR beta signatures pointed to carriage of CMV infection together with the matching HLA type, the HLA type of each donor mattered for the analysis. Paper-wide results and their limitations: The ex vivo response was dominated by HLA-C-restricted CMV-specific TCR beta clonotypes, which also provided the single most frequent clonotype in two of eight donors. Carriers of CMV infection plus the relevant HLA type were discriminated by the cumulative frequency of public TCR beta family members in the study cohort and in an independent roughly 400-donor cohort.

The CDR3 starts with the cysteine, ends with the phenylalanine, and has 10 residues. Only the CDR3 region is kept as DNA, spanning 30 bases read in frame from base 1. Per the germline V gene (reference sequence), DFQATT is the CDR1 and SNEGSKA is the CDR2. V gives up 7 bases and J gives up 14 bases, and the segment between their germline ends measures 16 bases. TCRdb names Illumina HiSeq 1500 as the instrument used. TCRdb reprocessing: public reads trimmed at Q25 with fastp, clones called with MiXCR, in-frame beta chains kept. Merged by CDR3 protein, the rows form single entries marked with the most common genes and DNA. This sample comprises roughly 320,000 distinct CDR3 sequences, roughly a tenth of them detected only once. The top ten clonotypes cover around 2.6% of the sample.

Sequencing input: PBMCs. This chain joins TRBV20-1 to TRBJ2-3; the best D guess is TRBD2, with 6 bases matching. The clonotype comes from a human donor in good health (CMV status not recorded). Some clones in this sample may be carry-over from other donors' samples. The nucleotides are TGCAGTGTTGGGACTTTAGGACCGTATTTT. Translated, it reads CSVGTLGPYF.